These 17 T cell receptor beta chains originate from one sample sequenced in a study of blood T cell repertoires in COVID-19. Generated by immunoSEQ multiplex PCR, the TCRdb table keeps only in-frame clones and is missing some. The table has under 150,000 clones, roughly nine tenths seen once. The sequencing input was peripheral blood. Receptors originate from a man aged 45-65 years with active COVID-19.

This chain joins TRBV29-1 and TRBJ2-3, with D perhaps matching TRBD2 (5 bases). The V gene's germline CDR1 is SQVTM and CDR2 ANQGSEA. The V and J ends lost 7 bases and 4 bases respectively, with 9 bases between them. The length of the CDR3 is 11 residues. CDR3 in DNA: TGCAGCGGTCGGCGGGCAGATACGCAGTATTTT. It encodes CSGRRADTQYF.

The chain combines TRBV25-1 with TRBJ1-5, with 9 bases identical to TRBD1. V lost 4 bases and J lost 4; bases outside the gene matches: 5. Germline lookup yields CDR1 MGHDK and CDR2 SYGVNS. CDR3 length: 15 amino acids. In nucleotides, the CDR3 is TGTGCCAGCAGTGCCTCCGGGACAGGGAATCAGCCCCAGCATTTT. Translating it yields CASSASGTGNQPQHF.

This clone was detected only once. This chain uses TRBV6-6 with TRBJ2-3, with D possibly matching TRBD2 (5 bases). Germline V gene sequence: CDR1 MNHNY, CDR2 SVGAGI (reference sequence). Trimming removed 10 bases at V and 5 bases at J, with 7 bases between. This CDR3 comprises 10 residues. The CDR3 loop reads CATRGDTQYF. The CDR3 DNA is TGTGCCACACGGGGAGATACGCAGTATTTT.

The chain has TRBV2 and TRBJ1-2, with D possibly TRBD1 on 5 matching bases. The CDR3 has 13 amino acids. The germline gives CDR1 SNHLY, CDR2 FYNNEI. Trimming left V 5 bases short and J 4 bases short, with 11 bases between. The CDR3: CASSRQPSYGYTF. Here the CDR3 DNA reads TGTGCCAGCAGTCGACAGCCCTCCTATGGCTACACCTTC.

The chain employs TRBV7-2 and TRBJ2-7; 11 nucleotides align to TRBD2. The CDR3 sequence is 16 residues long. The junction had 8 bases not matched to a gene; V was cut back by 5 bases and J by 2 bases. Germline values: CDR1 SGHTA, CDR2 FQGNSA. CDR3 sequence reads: CASSTAASGGPYEQYF. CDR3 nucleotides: TGTGCCAGCAGCACGGCGGCTAGCGGGGGGCCCTACGAGCAGTACTTC.

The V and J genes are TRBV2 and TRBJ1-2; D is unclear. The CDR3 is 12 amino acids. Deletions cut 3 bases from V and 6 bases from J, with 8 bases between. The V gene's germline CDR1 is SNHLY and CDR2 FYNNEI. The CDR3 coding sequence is TGTGCCAGCAGTGATCGGGTAGATGGCTACACCTTC. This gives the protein CASSDRVDGYTF.

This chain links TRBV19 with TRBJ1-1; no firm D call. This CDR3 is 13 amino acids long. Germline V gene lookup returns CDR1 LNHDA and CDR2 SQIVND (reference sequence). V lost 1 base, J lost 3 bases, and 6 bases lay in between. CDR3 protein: CASSIGADTEAFF. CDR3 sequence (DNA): TGTGCCAGTAGTATAGGGGCTGACACTGAAGCTTTCTTT.

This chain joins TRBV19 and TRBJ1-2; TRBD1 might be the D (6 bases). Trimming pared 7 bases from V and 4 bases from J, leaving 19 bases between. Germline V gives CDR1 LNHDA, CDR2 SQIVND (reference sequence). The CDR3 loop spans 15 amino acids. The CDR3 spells CASNPGGGSLYGYTF. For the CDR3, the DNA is TGTGCCAGTAACCCCGGGGGGGGCTCCCTCTATGGCTACACCTTC.

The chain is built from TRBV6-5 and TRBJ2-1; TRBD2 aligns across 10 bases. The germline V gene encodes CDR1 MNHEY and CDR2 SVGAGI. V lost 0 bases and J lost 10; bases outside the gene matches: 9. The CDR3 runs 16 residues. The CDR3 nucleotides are TGTGCCAGCAGTTACTCTGGTCCTAGCGGGAGTTGGGAGCAGTTCTTC. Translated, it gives CASSYSGPSGSWEQFF.

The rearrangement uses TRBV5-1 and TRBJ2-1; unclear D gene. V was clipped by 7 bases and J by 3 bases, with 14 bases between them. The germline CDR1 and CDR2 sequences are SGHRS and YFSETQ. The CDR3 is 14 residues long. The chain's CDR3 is CASAAGANYNEQFF. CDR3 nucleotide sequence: TGCGCCAGCGCTGCTGGAGCCAACTACAATGAGCAGTTCTTC. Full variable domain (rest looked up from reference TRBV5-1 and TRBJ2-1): KAGVTQTPRYLIKTRGQQVTLSCSPISGHRSVSWYQQTPGQGLQFLFEYFSETQRNKGNFPGRFSGRQFSNSRSEMNVSTLELGDSALYLCASAAGANYNEQFFGPGTRLTVL.

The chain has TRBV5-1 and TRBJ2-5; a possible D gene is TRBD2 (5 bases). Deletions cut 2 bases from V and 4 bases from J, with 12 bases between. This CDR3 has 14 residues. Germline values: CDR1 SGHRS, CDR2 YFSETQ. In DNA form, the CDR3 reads TGCGCCAGCAGCTTTCAACCTGAGGGAGAGACCCAGTACTTC. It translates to CASSFQPEGETQYF.

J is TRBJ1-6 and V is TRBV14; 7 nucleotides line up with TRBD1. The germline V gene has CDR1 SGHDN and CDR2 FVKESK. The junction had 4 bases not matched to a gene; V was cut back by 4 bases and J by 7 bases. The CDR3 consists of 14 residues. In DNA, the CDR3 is TGTGCCAGCAGCCGACAGGGAGGCAATTCACCCCTCCACTTT. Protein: CASSRQGGNSPLHF.

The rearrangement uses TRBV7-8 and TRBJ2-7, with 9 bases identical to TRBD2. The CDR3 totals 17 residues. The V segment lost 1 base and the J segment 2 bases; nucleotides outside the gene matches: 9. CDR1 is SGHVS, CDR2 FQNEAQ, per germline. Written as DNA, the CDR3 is TGTGCCAGCAGCTTAGGGGCCATTAGCGGGGGCACCTACGAGCAGTACTTC. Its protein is CASSLGAISGGTYEQYF.

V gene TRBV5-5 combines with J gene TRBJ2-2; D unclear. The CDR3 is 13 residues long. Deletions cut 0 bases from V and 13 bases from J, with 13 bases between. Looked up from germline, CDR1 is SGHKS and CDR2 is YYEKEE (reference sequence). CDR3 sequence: CASSLAPQVVLFF. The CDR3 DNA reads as TGTGCCAGCAGCTTGGCCCCCCAGGTCGTGCTGTTTTTT. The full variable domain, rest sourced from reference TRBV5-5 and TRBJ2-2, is DAGVTQSPTHLIKTRGQQVTLRCSPISGHKSVSWYQQVLGQGPQFIFQYYEKEERGRGNFPDRFSARQFPNYSSELNVNALLLGDSALYLCASSLAPQVVLFFGEGSRLTVL.

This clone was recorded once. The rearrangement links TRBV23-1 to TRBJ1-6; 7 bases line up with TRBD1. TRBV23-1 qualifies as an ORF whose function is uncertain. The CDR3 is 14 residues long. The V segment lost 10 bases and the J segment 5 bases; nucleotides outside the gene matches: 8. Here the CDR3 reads CAKPTGVHNSPLHF. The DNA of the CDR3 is TGCGCCAAACCAACAGGGGTCCATAATTCACCCCTCCACTTT.

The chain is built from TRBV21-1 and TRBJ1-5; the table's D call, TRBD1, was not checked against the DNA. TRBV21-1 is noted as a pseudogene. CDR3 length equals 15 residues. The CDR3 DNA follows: TGTGCCAGCAGCATCAGACAGGGGATAAGTCAGCCCCAGCATTTT. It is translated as CASSIRQGISQPQHF.

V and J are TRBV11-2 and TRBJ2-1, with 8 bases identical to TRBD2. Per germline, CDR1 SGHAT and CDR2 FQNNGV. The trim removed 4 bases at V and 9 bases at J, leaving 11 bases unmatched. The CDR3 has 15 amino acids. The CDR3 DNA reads TGTGCCAGCAGCTCGCAAGCGGGAGTCGACGCTGAGCAGTTCTTC. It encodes CASSSQAGVDAEQFF.